These 16 T cell receptor beta chains came from one sample sequenced in a study of blood T cell repertoires in COVID-19. Sequencing used immunoSEQ multiplex PCR; TCRdb keeps in-frame clones, though not all of them. The sample lists 55,000 to 80,000 clones; 81% were seen once. What was sequenced was peripheral blood. The receptors were gathered from a woman between 70 and 85 years old with acute or convalescent COVID-19.

The V gene is TRBV7-2, the J gene TRBJ1-6; 11 bases are a match to TRBD1. The CDR3 is 16 residues long. CDR1 is SGHTA and CDR2 is FQGNSA in the germline V gene. The trim removed 4 bases at V and 5 bases at J, leaving 4 bases unmatched. CDR3 amino acids: CASSWTGGADNSPLHF. In DNA, the CDR3 is TGTGCCAGCAGCTGGACAGGGGGCGCCGATAATTCACCCCTCCACTTT.

The chain combines TRBV6-2 or TRBV6-3 with TRBJ2-1; 10 positions match TRBD2. CDR3 length: 14 residues. The V segment lost 4 bases and the J segment 9 bases; nucleotides outside the gene matches: 6. Per the germline V gene, CDR1 is MNHEY and CDR2 is SVGEGT. This CDR3 is CASSFQRGGLEQFF. CDR3 DNA: TGTGCCAGCAGTTTCCAGCGGGGGGGCCTTGAGCAGTTCTTC.

J is TRBJ2-1 and V is TRBV28; 10 bases fit TRBD2. Per germline, CDR1 MDHEN and CDR2 SYDVKM. V lost 4 bases, J lost 1 base, and 7 bases stayed unmatched. This CDR3 has 17 residues. DNA of the CDR3: TGTGCCAGCAGTTACAGCGGGAGGGAGAGGTCCTACAATGAGCAGTTCTTC. Its protein is CASSYSGRERSYNEQFF.

The rearrangement joins TRBV4-3 to TRBJ1-3; D is undetermined. The CDR3 covers 14 residues. Trimming left V 0 bases short and J 4 bases short, with 7 bases between. Germline V gene lookup returns CDR1 LGHNA and CDR2 YSLEER. CDR3 in amino acids: CASSQERPGNTIYF. In nucleotides, the CDR3 is TGCGCCAGCAGCCAAGAGAGGCCGGGAAACACCATATATTTT.

This chain joins TRBV27 and TRBJ2-2; D possibly corresponds to TRBD1 (6 bases). Looked up from germline, CDR1 is MNHEY and CDR2 is SMNVEV (reference sequence). V was shortened by 0 bases and J by 9 bases, with 17 bases between the two germline ends. The length of the CDR3 is 16 residues. The CDR3 reads CASSLSPRTVKRELFF. In DNA form, the CDR3 reads TGTGCCAGCAGTTTATCCCCCCGGACAGTCAAGCGGGAGCTGTTTTTT.

This clone was counted between two and nine times. The CDR3 DNA is TGTGCCAGCAGTGGCGGTGGGAATTCACCCCTCCACTTT. It yields the protein CASSGGGNSPLHF. V usage is TRBV6-2 or TRBV6-3 and J usage is TRBJ1-6; D gene ambiguous. The CDR3 spans 13 residues. Trimming stripped 5 bases from V and 7 bases from J, with 9 bases between. Germline V gene sequence: CDR1 MNHEY, CDR2 SVGEGT.

The chain joins TRBV7-9 to TRBJ2-7; D remains unclear. Trimming left V 3 bases short and J 3 bases short, with 3 bases between. CDR1 is SEHNR and CDR2 is FQNEAQ in the germline V gene (reference sequence). This CDR3 contains 11 residues. CDR3 amino acids: CASSFNYEQYF. The CDR3 DNA sequence: TGTGCCAGCAGCTTTAACTACGAGCAGTACTTC.

The chain carries TRBV4-2 and TRBJ2-7, with 9 bases lining up with TRBD2. The ends lost 1 base at V and 4 bases at J; junction bases unmatched: 5. Per germline, CDR1 LGHNA and CDR2 YNFKEQ. This CDR3 is built from 15 residues. The CDR3 protein is CASSQGGSGRYEQYF. The CDR3 DNA reads TGTGCCAGCAGCCAAGGAGGTAGCGGGAGATACGAGCAGTACTTC.

The V and J genes are TRBV6-5 and TRBJ1-6, with 9 bases fitting TRBD1. Germline loops: CDR1 MNHEY, CDR2 SVGAGI. The ends lost 6 bases at V and 8 bases at J; junction bases unmatched: 5. CDR3 length: 14 amino acids. The DNA for the CDR3 is TGTGCCAGCAGATCACAGGGGGCGGATTCACCCCTCCACTTT. The encoded protein is CASRSQGADSPLHF.

This chain connects TRBV30 to TRBJ2-4; TRBD1 agrees at 9 bases. Losses at the gene ends were 2 bases for V and 0 bases for J; bases not matched to a gene: 5. The CDR3 runs 16 residues. CDR1 GTSNPN and CDR2 SVGIG come from the germline V gene (reference sequence). The CDR3 protein is CAWSLQGAVAKNIQYF. The CDR3, as DNA: TGTGCCTGGAGTTTACAGGGGGCCGTAGCCAAAAACATTCAGTACTTC.

The chain is built from TRBV30 and TRBJ2-3, with 9 bases identical to TRBD2. Per germline, CDR1 GTSNPN and CDR2 SVGIG (reference sequence). V trimming: 3 bases; J trimming: 4 bases; junction bases outside the gene matches: 14. This CDR3 contains 17 residues. CDR3 protein: CAWRPPWGSGSADTQYF. The CDR3 DNA is TGTGCCTGGAGGCCGCCGTGGGGTAGCGGGAGCGCAGATACGCAGTATTTT. Full variable domain (remainder filled in from reference TRBV30 and TRBJ2-3): SQTIHQWPATLVQPVGSPLSLECTVEGTSNPNLYWYRQAAGRGLQLLFYSVGIGQISSEVPQNLSASRPQDRQFILSSKKLLLSDSGFYLCAWRPPWGSGSADTQYFGPGTRLTVL.

This clone was observed once. The chain uses TRBV30 and TRBJ1-5, with 9 bases identical to TRBD1. The trim removed 2 bases at V and 5 bases at J, leaving 10 bases unmatched. Germline V lookup: CDR1 GTSNPN, CDR2 SVGIG (reference sequence). This CDR3 comprises 16 residues. Written as DNA, the CDR3 is TGTGCCTGGAGTCCCTTCCGACAGGGGGGAGATCAGCCCCAGCATTTT. Protein sequence: CAWSPFRQGGDQPQHF.

The gene calls are TRBV2 and TRBJ2-1, with a possible D match to TRBD1 (5 bases). Germline loops: CDR1 SNHLY, CDR2 FYNNEI. V gave up 3 bases and J gave up 6 bases, with 6 bases separating them. CDR3 length: 12 residues. The CDR3 reads CASSDDSNEQFF. The CDR3 coding sequence is TGTGCCAGCAGTGACGACAGCAATGAGCAGTTCTTC.

A few counts support this clone. The V gene is TRBV5-1, the J gene TRBJ1-2; the match to TRBD1 covers 10 bases. The J segment lost 3 bases and the V segment lost 4 bases, leaving 3 bases of the junction unmatched. CDR3 size: 14 residues. Germline assignment: CDR1 SGHRS and CDR2 YFSETQ. In DNA form, the CDR3 reads TGCGCCAGCAGCACCGGGACAGGGGACTATGGCTACACCTTC. Its translation is CASSTGTGDYGYTF. The variable domain in full, with the rest retrieved from reference TRBV5-1 and TRBJ1-2, is KAGVTQTPRYLIKTRGQQVTLSCSPISGHRSVSWYQQTPGQGLQFLFEYFSETQRNKGNFPGRFSGRQFSNSRSEMNVSTLELGDSALYLCASSTGTGDYGYTFGSGTRLTVV.

V usage is TRBV4-1 and J usage is TRBJ2-5; 8 nucleotides agree with TRBD1. The V segment lost 4 bases and the J segment 5 bases; nucleotides outside the gene matches: 6. CDR1 is MGHRA and CDR2 is YSYEKL in the germline V gene. The CDR3 runs 14 residues. CDR3 sequence reads: CASSRDRGRETQYF. In DNA form, the CDR3 reads TGCGCCAGCAGCCGAGACAGGGGTCGGGAGACCCAGTACTTC.

This chain joins TRBV5-5 and TRBJ2-3; D uncertain. The CDR3 loop spans 13 amino acids. Germline-derived CDR1 and CDR2 are SGHKS and YYEKEE (reference sequence). The V end lost 0 bases, the J end lost 2 bases, and 4 bases lay between the germline ends. CDR3 bases: TGTGCCAGCAGCTTGGGGCTCACAGATACGCAGTATTTT. Its translation is CASSLGLTDTQYF.